This T cell receptor beta chain was retrieved from a study of T cells in Graves' hyperthyroidism and ophthalmopathy (dated by TCRdb to the late 2010s). Some background on the complete study: Peripheral blood was sampled at the time of initial diagnosis, prior to any treatment. Prospective prediction of ophthalmopathy was tested in an independent validation cohort of 18 to 20 hyperthyroidism patients and 15 to 17 patients who later progressed to ophthalmopathy. To identify TCR V-J signatures that set the groups apart, the researchers used a discovery cohort of 95 to 100 patients, made up of under 50 with Graves' ophthalmopathy and about 60 with stable Graves' hyperthyroidism. For training and testing, the roughly 100 patients in the discovery cohort were randomly divided in a 7:3 ratio. In six Graves' hyperthyroidism patients, the study also compared T-cell repertoires from thyroid tissue with T-cell repertoires from blood. After blood sampling, hyperthyroidism patients were treated with methimazole at a starting dose of 30 mg daily, and ophthalmopathy patients were treated with high-dose intravenous methylprednisolone. TCR Vbeta CDR3 sequencing of approximately 140 peripheral blood samples (approximately 44 ophthalmopathy, around 80 hyperthyroidism and roughly 17 progressor patients) is reported in the paper. The study at large found these results: A 13 V-J signature model separated ophthalmopathy from stable hyperthyroidism, with roughly 88% sensitivity and 81% to 83% specificity in cross-validation and 80%/75% in testing. In validation, the model predicted progression to ophthalmopathy a median of 6.5 months before onset, with over 55% sensitivity and 72.22% specificity. Most expanded thyroid clonotypes (frequency above 0.001) were also detected in blood, suggesting blood repertoires may reflect thyroid immune responses. Sample size was not statistically predetermined, and investigators were not blinded to group allocation.

Measured from the cysteine to the phenylalanine, the CDR3 is 12 residues long. Only the CDR3 part of the read is kept: 36 bases, read in frame from the first base. The germline V gene supplies CDR1 MNHEY and CDR2 SVGEGT. At the junction V is shortened by 0 bases and J by 4 bases, with 3 bases in between. This clonotype showed up many times. Its antigen remains undetermined. No base quality values were provided; no much bigger clone lies one nucleotide off. Amplification of TCR beta CDR3 regions was carried out from RNA transcripts. A first-round RT-PCR of the TCR CDR3 used the HTBI primer set with the Qiagen OneStep RT-PCR kit. Libraries were constructed in a second round of multiplex PCR, after which size selection and purification were performed. The libraries were sequenced on an Illumina HiSeq2000 using paired-end 100 bp reads. As for the original processing: SOAPnuke was used to process the raw data, throwing out any read that contained adapters or uncalled bases, had a mean Phred below 15, or lacked an exact constant-primer or identifier match. High-quality paired reads were merged with COPE v1.2.5, and unique nucleotide sequences were defined as clonotypes. Clonotypes were aligned to IMGT TRBV, TRBD and TRBJ reference segments using MiTCR v1.1. The analysis included only V-J combinations with a frequency above 0.0001, which together covered more than 98% of the repertoires. The TCS score was defined as F50 (clonal expansion) divided by E x V (chaos), with BLOSUM62-based TCRdist calculated between CDR3 peptides within each V-J. Welch's t-statistics and random forest reduced 500 to 650 V-J features to about 12, which were used in a naive Bayes classifier (R e1071). TCRdb's own reprocessing of the public reads used fastp at Q25 and MiXCR and kept productive beta chains. Every CDR3 protein is listed once, alongside the most common genes and DNA of its rows. TCRdb's processing, not the study's, gives the V and J calls here. This sample has hundreds of thousands of distinct CDR3 sequences in its table, and roughly 15% of those were observed once. Roughly an eighth of the sample belongs to the ten largest clones.

Ophthalmopathy patients had moderately to severely active disease, Clinical Activity Score of at least 3, NOSPECS grade of at least 4, and duration under 3 months. Exclusion was applied to patients with uncontrolled infections, other autoimmune diseases, pregnancy or lactation. Diagnoses relied on clinical symptoms, serum thyroxine and TRAb, thyroid ultrasound and orbital computed tomography. Ficoll-Paque density gradient centrifugation was used to isolate PBMCs from 8 to 10 ml of fresh peripheral blood. Total RNA was extracted with Trizol reagent, and quality was checked on an Agilent 2100 Bioanalyzer.

The clonotype comes from a woman in her forties or fifties with Graves' ophthalmopathy. The rearrangement joined TRBV6-2 or TRBV6-3 to TRBJ1-2; the D gene is unclear. Sequenced material: blood. The DNA is TGTGCCAGCAGTTACTCACGCTATGGCTACACCTTC. It encodes CASSYSRYGYTF.